This record concerns one T cell receptor (beta chain) sequence. What it recognizes is unknown. This sample is part of a study of T cell responses to AZD1222 COVID-19 vaccine. Overall study: Doses given second, at about 4 or about 12 weeks, were pooled.

The CDR3 extends over 16 amino acids. Per the germline V gene, CDR1 is MNHEY and CDR2 is SVGEGT. The V gene end was trimmed by 1 base and the J gene end by 7 bases; junction bases not matched to a gene: 8. Study-wide results and limits: With two AZD1222 doses given, Spike-specific TCR breadth and depth both rose. CD4 TCRs covered the whole spike, strongest at regions 160-218 and 743-854.

The method was immunoSEQ multiplex PCR; TCRdb's version includes in-frame clones alone and lacks a portion of them. The profile shows roughly 160,000 clones, 94% of them singletons. The material sequenced was peripheral blood, taken on day 0 of AZD1222 vaccination. This clonotype was obtained from an adult in good health. The rearrangement links TRBV6-2 or TRBV6-3 to TRBJ2-2; 8 bases agree with TRBD2. This chain's CDR3 is CASSYLAGTLGGELFF. The DNA for the CDR3 is TGTGCCAGCAGTTACTTAGCGGGAACCCTCGGCGGGGAGCTGTTTTTT.